This TCR beta chain is drawn from a study of cytomegalovirus exposure and HLA in healthy donors (dated by TCRdb to the late 2010s). General notes on the study: According to a later analysis, one platform produced both the roughly 130 validation repertoires and the 670 or so repertoires of the first cohort. The study aimed to test whether cataloging public T cell receptors could reveal signatures of past pathogen exposure. In addition to the first cohort of approximately 650 subjects, a separate validation cohort of 120 different subjects was used. The study combined high-throughput TCR immunosequencing, statistical association of individual TCRs with disease status, and machine learning to predict cytomegalovirus infection status. The paper as a whole reports these results and caveats: Most TCR sequences were seen in very few donors, while some public TCRs were found in many individuals. Subsequent analysis determined that TCRs grouped into clusters in the first cohort also showed a tendency toward co-occurrence across the roughly 120 validation repertoires, and 94% of cluster scores exceeded 0. In both the original and validation cohorts, the classifier was reported to diagnose cytomegalovirus status with high specificity and sensitivity. The study gave a list of 150 to 200 TCR beta chains associated with cytomegalovirus. A few of the identified cytomegalovirus-associated TCR beta chains were confirmed in vitro to be specific for cytomegalovirus antigens. The authors suggested that the approach could potentially be generalized to other disease states and immunological phenotypes. The validation cohort had no HLA typing available for a later analysis, so co-occurrence within that cohort was assessed over all 120 or so repertoires.

Library preparation employed the immunoSEQ multiplex PCR assay. Turning to the authors' computational methods: A statistical classification framework was built for diagnosing cytomegalovirus status from the catalog of TCR beta chain sequences. TCRdb obtained this table from immuneACCESS and retained in-frame rearrangements with V and J assigned. These tables miss some clones; where compared with another copy, unresolved V genes account for less than half of the shortfall, and the remainder is unexplained. The V and J calls and clone size were taken over from that table, and D and trimming were inferred from the DNA. The sample table lists 200,000 to 300,000 clones, about 90% of them with a count of one. Jointly, the top ten make up around 12% of the sample. Concerning this clone: The antigen it recognizes is unknown. Per-base quality was not reported, and no clone a single base away is much larger than it.

The CDR3 starts with the cysteine, ends with the phenylalanine, and has 13 residues. The CDR3 DNA has 39 bases and is translated from base 1. Taken from the germline V gene, the CDR1 and CDR2 loops are SGHVS and FQNEAQ. V and J are truncated by 4 bases and 4 bases respectively, leaving an intervening sequence of 8 bases. Separate from the approximately 730-subject first cohort, the validation cohort of 120 subjects was the group to which the donors belonged. This sequence originates from a man aged 18 to 29 in good health and CMV-seropositive. The rearrangement combines TRBV7-8 with TRBJ1-5, with no confident D gene call. The sequenced sample was PBMCs. The DNA reads TGTGCCAGCAGCTACGGTACGAATCAGCCCCAGCATTTT. This translates into CASSYGTNQPQHF.